A single sample gave rise to the 8 T cell receptor beta chains below, sequenced in a study of Graves' ophthalmopathy and Graves' hyperthyroidism. The study amplified TCR beta CDR3 regions using RNA transcripts. Following a first-round RT-PCR that used HTBI primers, a second-round multiplex PCR was carried out. TCRdb re-called the multiplex PCR reads through MiXCR, storing one row per CDR3 protein. The table shows over 150,000 distinct CDR3 sequences, with 30% to 45% occurring only once. Material for sequencing was peripheral blood. These receptors were obtained from a woman in her thirties or forties with Graves' ophthalmopathy.

This clonotype was seen just once. The genes are TRBV20-1 and TRBJ2-7; TRBD2 matches at 8 bases. The CDR3 runs 12 residues. V dropped 6 bases and J dropped 3; count of bases not matched to a gene: 4. Germline V lookup: CDR1 DFQATT, CDR2 SNEGSKA (reference sequence). The CDR3 loop is CSASAGVYEQYF. CDR3 in DNA: TGCAGTGCATCAGCGGGGGTCTACGAGCAGTACTTC.

The chain is built from TRBV25-1 and TRBJ2-7; D is ambiguous. Per the germline V gene, CDR1 is MGHDK and CDR2 is SYGVNS. The V end lost 7 bases, the J end lost 0 bases, and 13 bases lay between the germline ends. This CDR3 has 14 residues. CDR3 bases: TGTGCCAGCAAAGGGTCACTGAGCTCCTACGAGCAGTACTTC. It yields the protein CASKGSLSSYEQYF.

This clonotype was recorded at least ten times. The chain links TRBV7-9 to TRBJ2-7; tentative D call: TRBD2 (6 bases). CDR1 and CDR2 from the germline V gene are SEHNR and FQNEAQ (reference sequence). V lost 7 bases and J lost 0, with 16 bases in between. The CDR3 covers 15 residues. The CDR3: CASTLGATSSYEQYF. In nucleotides, the CDR3 is TGTGCCAGCACCCTCGGGGCGACTAGCTCCTACGAGCAGTACTTC.

This clonotype was counted ten times or more. J is TRBJ1-2 and V is TRBV12-3 or TRBV12-4; D may be TRBD1 (5 bases). V lost 4 bases, J lost 8 bases, and 11 bases lay in between. The CDR3 is 12 amino acids. The CDR3 loop reads CASSWDSGGYTF. The CDR3 coding sequence is TGTGCCAGCAGTTGGGACTCAGGGGGCTACACCTTC.

Many counts were recorded for this clonotype. The J gene is TRBJ1-6, the V gene TRBV7-2, with D perhaps matching TRBD1 (6 bases). Germline CDR1 and CDR2: SGHTA and FQGNSA. The CDR3 is 16 residues long. With 5 bases removed from V and 8 bases from J, the gap between germline ends came to 19 bases. The CDR3: CASSVAGRGTHSPLHF. For the CDR3, the DNA is TGTGCCAGCAGCGTGGCCGGGAGGGGGACGCATTCACCCCTCCACTTT.

V and J are TRBV28 and TRBJ2-1, with 7 bases identical to TRBD1. CDR3 length: 14 amino acids. V lost 4 bases and J lost 4; bases outside the gene matches: 4. Germline CDR1 MDHEN, CDR2 SYDVKM. CDR3 amino acids: CASSSGTDYNEQFF. CDR3 coding DNA: TGTGCCAGCAGTTCCGGGACAGATTACAATGAGCAGTTCTTC.

The genes are TRBV7-8 and TRBJ1-2, with D possibly matching TRBD1 (5 bases). Germline V gene sequence: CDR1 SGHVS, CDR2 FQNEAQ. There are 16 residues in the CDR3. The V gene lost 4 bases and the J gene lost 3 bases, with 18 bases spanning the gap. The chain's CDR3 is CASSSKAAGVDYGYTF. In nucleotides, the CDR3 is TGTGCCAGCAGCTCGAAGGCAGCGGGGGTTGACTATGGCTACACCTTC.

V usage is TRBV20-1 and J usage is TRBJ2-5; TRBD1 matches 8 bases. Trimming cost V 0 bases and J 2 bases; bases outside gene matches: 8. Germline values: CDR1 DFQATT, CDR2 SNEGSKA (reference sequence). There are 16 residues in the CDR3. The CDR3 nucleotides read TGCAGTGCTAGAGATGCGGACAGGGCTGTACAAGAGACCCAGTACTTC. Its protein product is CSARDADRAVQETQYF.